Included here is one TCR beta chain sequence, with context. The V and J ends lost 4 bases and 9 bases, in that order; junction bases with no gene match: 10. Germline V gene sequence: CDR1 SGHTS, CDR2 YDEGEE. The CDR3 covers 15 residues. The protocol was immunoSEQ multiplex PCR, while the TCRdb copy is restricted to in-frame clones and leaves out a portion. Found here are under 150,000 clones, about 86% of them singletons; the top ten hold 2% to 3%. Recruitment covered about 25 US areas and drew participants whose ages spanned roughly 18 to 100 years. The data belong to a study of blood T cell repertoires in COVID-19.

This TCR was recovered from a man aged 40-50 years with acute COVID-19. Sequenced material: PBMCs or T cells enriched from blood (not recorded which). The rearrangement uses TRBV5-8 and TRBJ2-1; 10 nucleotides line up with TRBD2. The CDR3 DNA reads TGTGCCAGCAGCGGCGGCCCTAGCGGGAGTCTTGAGCAGTTCTTC. Protein: CASSGGPSGSLEQFF.